This T cell receptor (beta chain) was sequenced for a study of blood T cell repertoires in COVID-19. Background on the study: Nucleic acid was either cDNA or gDNA, and it came from T cells, B-cell-depleted T cells, or PBMCs.

Trimming took 6 bases from V and 0 from J; bases not matched to a gene: 4. This CDR3 is 16 amino acids long. In germline, CDR1 is MDHEN, CDR2 SYDVKM. Participant-given clinical history determined each cohort assignment. Donors of Cohort 3 who recovered were those that had two negative PCRs, clearance, or symptom resolution. Measured with immunoSEQ multiplex PCR; TCRdb has only the in-frame clones, and not every one. The table shows roughly 160,000 clones, with about 88% occurring only once. The sample taken for sequencing was PBMCs or T cells enriched from blood (not recorded which). This receptor was identified in a woman between 45 and 60 years old who had recovered from COVID-19. The gene calls are TRBV28 and TRBJ2-2; the match to TRBD2 covers 10 bases. CDR3 region: CASRTAGGPNTGELFF. The DNA for the CDR3 is TGTGCCAGCAGGACAGCGGGAGGGCCGAACACCGGGGAGCTGTTTTTT.